Presented here are 24 T cell receptor beta chains from one specimen sequenced in a study of T cell repertoires in aging, cancer and after chemotherapy (dated by TCRdb to about 2019). Reads for this sample came from an Illumina MiSeq. Rearranged TRB sequences spanning V, D and J segments were amplified in a multiplex touch-down PCR with a mixed TRB-A/B primer pool. TCRdb trimmed public reads at Q25 via fastp, called clones via MiXCR and kept in-frame beta chains. CDR3 protein duplicates are merged, each entry listing the most common genes and DNA. Within this sample are around 9,500 distinct CDR3 sequences, with approximately 54% of them counted one time only. Of the sample, 20% to 25% falls within the top ten clones. TCR beta rearrangements were amplified from genomic DNA extracted from peripheral blood rather than from sorted cells or RNA. Sequencing used blood. These receptors were obtained from a human donor in good health.

This chain uses TRBV6-1 with TRBJ1-1; 7 nucleotides line up with TRBD1. Germline loops: CDR1 MNHNS, CDR2 SASEGT. This CDR3 is 11 amino acids long. J was trimmed by 11 bases and V by 7 bases; bases with no gene match: 7. The chain's CDR3 is CASKRQGWAFF. The CDR3 DNA sequence: TGTGCCAGCAAACGACAGGGTTGGGCTTTCTTT.

V and J are TRBV19 and TRBJ2-1, with 10 bases aligning to TRBD1. V dropped 5 bases and J dropped 7; count of bases not matched to a gene: 8. Germline V gene lookup returns CDR1 LNHDA and CDR2 SQIVND (reference sequence). This CDR3 spans 15 amino acids. For the CDR3, the DNA is TGTGCCAGTAGTTTGGACAGGGGGATTGGTAATGAGCAGTTCTTC. This encodes CASSLDRGIGNEQFF.

This clonotype was seen a handful of times. The chain carries TRBV19 and TRBJ2-1; D is ambiguous. The V end was cut by 5 bases, the J end by 0 bases, with 14 bases between. This CDR3 contains 16 residues. CDR1 is LNHDA, CDR2 SQIVND, per germline (reference sequence). In nucleotides, the CDR3 is TGTGCCAGTAGTCCCACTCGCGGAAGCTCCTACAATGAGCAGTTCTTC. Protein: CASSPTRGSSYNEQFF.

The chain is built from TRBV5-6 and TRBJ2-1, with 9 bases identical to TRBD2. The CDR3 spans 16 residues. In germline, CDR1 is SGHDT, CDR2 YYEEEE. With V trimmed by 4 bases and J by 0 bases, 5 bases remained unmatched. This CDR3 is CASSPNSGSSYNEQFF. CDR3 in DNA: TGTGCCAGCAGCCCAAATAGCGGGAGCTCCTACAATGAGCAGTTCTTC. The whole variable domain, remainder taken from reference TRBV5-6 and TRBJ2-1, is DAGVTQSPTHLIKTRGQQVTLRCSPKSGHDTVSWYQQALGQGPQFIFQYYEEEERQRGNFPDRFSGHQFPNYSSELNVNALLLGDSALYLCASSPNSGSSYNEQFFGPGTRLTVL.

The chain combines TRBV5-1 with TRBJ2-7; D perhaps matches TRBD2 (7 bases). The V gene's germline CDR1 is SGHRS and CDR2 YFSETQ. V was trimmed by 0 bases and J by 6 bases, leaving 13 bases between them. The CDR3 contains 14 residues. The CDR3 coding sequence is TGCGCCAGCAGCTTGGGGGGGGGGGCAGGCGAGCAGTACTTC. As protein: CASSLGGGAGEQYF.

This clonotype was seen only a few times. V is TRBV6-1 and J is TRBJ2-2; D possibly uses TRBD1 or TRBD2 (5 bases each). The germline CDR1 and CDR2 sequences are MNHNS and SASEGT. V dropped 7 bases and J dropped 2 bases, with 11 bases sitting between them. There are 14 residues in the CDR3. The CDR3: CASMGTANTGELFF. CDR3 sequence (DNA): TGTGCCAGCATGGGGACGGCTAACACCGGGGAGCTGTTTTTT.

This clonotype has a handful of counts. The rearrangement links TRBV29-1 to TRBJ1-1; D gene ambiguous. The CDR3 sequence is 12 residues long. Germline V gene lookup returns CDR1 SQVTM and CDR2 ANQGSEA. With 4 bases removed from V and 3 bases from J, the gap between germline ends came to 9 bases. The CDR3 here is CSVVGSDTEAFF. In nucleotides, the CDR3 is TGCAGCGTTGTAGGATCCGACACTGAAGCTTTCTTT.

The J gene is TRBJ2-1, the V gene TRBV6-2 or TRBV6-3; 8 nucleotides line up with TRBD2. The CDR3 extends over 16 amino acids. The germline V gene encodes CDR1 MNHEY and CDR2 SVGEGT. V dropped 2 bases and J dropped 2; count of bases not matched to a gene: 5. In DNA form, the CDR3 reads TGTGCCAGCAGTTACCGGGGGGGGACCGCCTACAATGAGCAGTTCTTC. Protein sequence: CASSYRGGTAYNEQFF.

This clonotype was seen a handful of times. The gene calls are TRBV5-6 and TRBJ2-1; TRBD2 matches at 9 bases. Germline trimming cut 0 bases from V and 4 bases from J; bases unmatched to any gene: 2. The CDR3 spans 15 residues. In germline, CDR1 is SGHDT, CDR2 YYEEEE. In nucleotides, the CDR3 is TGTGCCAGCAGCTTGGCGAGCGGGAGGTACAATGAGCAGTTCTTC. This gives the protein CASSLASGRYNEQFF.

This clonotype was observed a handful of times. V is TRBV12-3 or TRBV12-4 and J is TRBJ1-6; 11 bases fit TRBD1. The junction had 4 bases not matched to a gene; V was cut back by 3 bases and J by 9 bases. The CDR3 length is 15 residues. CDR3 amino acids: CASSFSGQGVSPLHF. DNA of the CDR3: TGTGCCAGCAGTTTTTCGGGACAGGGGGTTTCACCCCTCCACTTT.

The chain combines TRBV6-5 with TRBJ1-6; D not certain. The germline CDR1 and CDR2 sequences are MNHEY and SVGAGI. The CDR3 spans 12 residues. V lost 6 bases to trimming and J lost 9 bases, with 9 bases between them. Here the CDR3 reads CASSSEGSPLHF. In DNA form, the CDR3 reads TGTGCCAGCAGCTCTGAGGGTTCACCCCTCCACTTT.

The chain combines TRBV11-1 with TRBJ2-1; 8 bases are shared with TRBD2. V dropped 0 bases and J dropped 8; count of bases not matched to a gene: 9. The CDR3 covers 16 residues. Germline lookup yields CDR1 SGHAT and CDR2 FQDESV (reference sequence). DNA for the CDR3: TGTGCCAGCAGCTTAGCGCTTGTAGCGGGGTCCCATGAGCAGTTCTTC. Translating it yields CASSLALVAGSHEQFF.

This sequence joins TRBV12-3 or TRBV12-4 and TRBJ2-1; D may correspond to TRBD1 or TRBD2 (6 bases each). V lost 6 bases, J lost 8 bases, and 14 bases lay in between. This CDR3 is built from 13 residues. The DNA of the CDR3 is TGTGCCAGCAGAAAACAGGGAGGCCATGAGCAGTTCTTC. Protein sequence: CASRKQGGHEQFF.

The chain has TRBV30 and TRBJ1-1; the D is unclear. This CDR3 has 15 amino acids. V was pared by 2 bases and J by 3 bases, with 16 bases between. Germline assignment: CDR1 GTSNPN and CDR2 SVGIG (reference sequence). The CDR3 sequence: CAWSPRNRQDTEAFF. CDR3 in DNA: TGTGCCTGGAGTCCCCGAAATCGGCAGGACACTGAAGCTTTCTTT.

V is TRBV19 and J is TRBJ2-1; D is uncertain. Germline loops: CDR1 LNHDA, CDR2 SQIVND (reference sequence). This CDR3 spans 15 amino acids. Between the trimmed V and J ends, which lost 6 bases and 0 bases, there was a span of 12 bases. Here the CDR3 reads CASRGKVSSYNEQFF. As DNA, the CDR3 is TGTGCCAGTAGGGGGAAAGTGAGCTCCTACAATGAGCAGTTCTTC.

Here the CDR3 DNA reads TGTGCCAGCACTCCGAGGGGGGGGGCCTGGGTTAGCGAGCAGTACTTC. Translation: CASTPRGGAWVSEQYF. V is TRBV6-5 and J is TRBJ2-7; weak D call: TRBD2 (7 bases). Germline V gene lookup returns CDR1 MNHEY and CDR2 SVGAGI. There are 16 residues in the CDR3. The ends were cut back, 7 bases at V and 6 bases at J, with 25 bases in the middle.

The chain employs TRBV6-5 and TRBJ1-5; 7 bases match TRBD1. Germline loops: CDR1 MNHEY, CDR2 SVGAGI. J lost 3 bases, V lost 6 bases, and 5 bases had no gene match. The CDR3 is made up of 14 amino acids. In DNA form, the CDR3 reads TGTGCCAGCAGGAGGACAGGTTTCAATCAGCCCCAGCATTTT. This encodes CASRRTGFNQPQHF.

In regard to this clonotype: Germline and junction disagree at one end, which may indicate a read error. CDR3 amino acids: CASSQGVTTDTQYF. CDR3 nucleotide sequence: TGCGCCAGCAGCCAAGGGGTAACCACAGATACGCAGTATTTT. The V call is TRBV5-6, the J call TRBJ2-3, with D perhaps matching TRBD1 (5 bases). CDR3 size: 14 residues. CDR1 and CDR2 (germline): SGHDT, YYEEEE. The entire variable domain, with the rest obtained from reference TRBV5-6 and TRBJ2-3, is as follows: DAGVTQSPTHLIKTRGQQVTLRCSPKSGHDTVSWYQQALGQGPQFIFQYYEEEERQRGNFPDRFSGHQFPNYSSELNVNALLLGDSALYLCASSQGVTTDTQYFGPGTRLTVL.

The chain uses TRBV27 and TRBJ1-2, with D hard to call. V was cut by 0 bases and J by 0 bases, with 8 bases left in between. Per the germline V gene, CDR1 is MNHEY and CDR2 is SMNVEV (reference sequence). The CDR3 runs to 15 residues. CDR3 residues: CASSLSRGSNYGYTF. The DNA of the CDR3 is TGTGCCAGCAGTTTATCGCGCGGTTCTAACTATGGCTACACCTTC.

This clonotype came up a few times. The chain carries TRBV6-5 and TRBJ2-7; the match to TRBD1 covers 8 bases. V was clipped by 2 bases and J by 4 bases; unmatched bases: 1. Looked up from germline, CDR1 is MNHEY and CDR2 is SVGAGI. The CDR3 contains 13 residues. The CDR3 protein is CASSYQGAYEQYF. Here the CDR3 DNA reads TGTGCCAGCAGTTACCAGGGGGCGTACGAGCAGTACTTC.

This chain connects TRBV6-5 to TRBJ2-7; tentatively, D is TRBD1 or TRBD2 (5 bases each). Germline V gene sequence: CDR1 MNHEY, CDR2 SVGAGI. Trimming took 0 bases from V and 6 from J, leaving 6 bases between them. The CDR3 loop spans 12 amino acids. DNA for the CDR3: TGTGCCAGCAGTTACTCGAGGGGCGAGCAGTACTTC. Translated, it gives CASSYSRGEQYF.

This clonotype was detected only a few times. The chain recombines TRBV6-5 with TRBJ1-1, with D possibly being TRBD1 (5 bases). Trimming took off 6 bases at V and 1 base at J, with 9 bases between the two ends. Germline-derived CDR1 and CDR2 are MNHEY and SVGAGI. The CDR3 runs 13 residues. This CDR3 is CASRDSENTEAFF. CDR3 nucleotides: TGTGCCAGCAGAGACAGTGAGAACACTGAAGCTTTCTTT.

The chain combines TRBV18 with TRBJ2-7; D uncertain. Germline-derived CDR1 and CDR2 are KGHSH and LQKENI. Deletions cut 3 bases from V and 3 bases from J, with 9 bases between. The CDR3 is made up of 13 amino acids. The CDR3 loop is CASSPVGNYEQYF. CDR3 DNA sequence: TGTGCCAGCTCACCGGTGGGGAACTACGAGCAGTACTTC.

The gene calls are TRBV27 and TRBJ2-5; no reliable D call. V was clipped by 5 bases and J by 1 base, with 8 bases between them. The CDR3 loop spans 13 amino acids. Germline CDR1 is MNHEY and CDR2 is SMNVEV (reference sequence). This CDR3 reads CASSPRTQETQYF. In nucleotides, the CDR3 is TGTGCCAGCAGTCCGAGGACCCAAGAGACCCAGTACTTC.